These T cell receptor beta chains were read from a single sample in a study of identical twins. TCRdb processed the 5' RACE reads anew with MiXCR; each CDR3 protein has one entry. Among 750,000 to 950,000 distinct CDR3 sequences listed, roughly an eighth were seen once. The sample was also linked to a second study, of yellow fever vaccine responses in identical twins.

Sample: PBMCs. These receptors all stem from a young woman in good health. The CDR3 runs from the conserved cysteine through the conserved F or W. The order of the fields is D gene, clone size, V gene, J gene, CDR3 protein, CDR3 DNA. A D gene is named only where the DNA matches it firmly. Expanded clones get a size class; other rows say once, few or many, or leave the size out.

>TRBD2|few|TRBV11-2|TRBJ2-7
CASSSAGTSGKATYEQYF
TGTGCCAGCAGCTCCGCCGGGACTAGCGGGAAGGCGACCTACGAGCAGTACTTC
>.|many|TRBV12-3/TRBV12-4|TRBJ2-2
CASKIMAGELFF
TGTGCCAGCAAAATCATGGCGGGGGAGCTGTTTTTT
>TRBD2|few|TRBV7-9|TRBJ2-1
CASSTGTSGSKGNEQFF
TGTGCCAGCAGTACCGGGACTAGCGGGAGTAAAGGAAATGAGCAGTTCTTC
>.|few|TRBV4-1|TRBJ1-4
CASSQTTQGGEKLFF
TGCGCCAGCAGCCAAACTACACAGGGAGGAGAAAAACTGTTTTTT
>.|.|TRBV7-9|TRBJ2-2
CASSSQGMNTGELFF
TGTGCCAGCAGCTCCCAGGGGATGAACACCGGGGAGCTGTTTTTT
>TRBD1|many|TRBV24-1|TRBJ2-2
CATSDLFPGGESGELFF
TGTGCCACCAGTGATTTGTTCCCAGGGGGCGAATCCGGGGAGCTGTTTTTT
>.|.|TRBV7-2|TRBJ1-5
CASRDGGNQPQHF
TGTGCCAGCAGGGACGGGGGAAATCAGCCCCAGCATTTT
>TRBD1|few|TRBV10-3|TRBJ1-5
CAISGTGSIQPQHF
TGTGCCATCAGCGGGACAGGGAGTATTCAGCCCCAGCATTTT
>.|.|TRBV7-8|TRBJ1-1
CASSRPYRPNTEAFF
TGTGCCAGCAGCCGCCCTTACAGGCCGAACACTGAAGCTTTCTTT
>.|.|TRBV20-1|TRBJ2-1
CSAWPRGNEQFF
TGCAGTGCCTGGCCCCGGGGAAATGAGCAGTTCTTC
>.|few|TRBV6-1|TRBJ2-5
CASSEGVEAETQYF
TGTGCCAGCAGTGAGGGGGTAGAGGCCGAGACCCAGTACTTC
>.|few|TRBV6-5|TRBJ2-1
CASSSQTYNNEQFF
TGTGCCAGCAGTTCCCAGACCTACAACAATGAGCAGTTCTTC
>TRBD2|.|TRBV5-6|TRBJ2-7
CASSFWGTSGAYEQYF
TGTGCCAGCAGCTTTTGGGGGACTAGCGGGGCCTACGAGCAGTACTTC
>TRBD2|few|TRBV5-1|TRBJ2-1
CASSKGSGGADEQFF
TGCGCCAGCAGTAAGGGTAGCGGGGGGGCGGATGAGCAGTTCTTC
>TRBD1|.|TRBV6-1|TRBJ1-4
CASSNLGQGEKLFF
TGTGCCAGCAGTAATTTGGGACAGGGAGAAAAACTGTTTTTT
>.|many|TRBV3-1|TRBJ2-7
CASSGRDKNRRGEQYF
TGTGCCAGCAGCGGTCGGGACAAGAATCGGCGGGGCGAGCAGTACTTC
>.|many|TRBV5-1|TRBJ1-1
CASSLGPESVNTEAFF
TGCGCCAGCAGCTTGGGTCCCGAGAGCGTGAACACTGAAGCTTTCTTT
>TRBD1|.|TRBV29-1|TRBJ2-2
CSVGTGVNTGELFF
TGCAGCGTTGGGACAGGGGTGAACACCGGGGAGCTGTTTTTT
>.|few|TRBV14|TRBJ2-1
CASSQVLSSYNEQFF
TGTGCCAGCAGCCAAGTCCTCAGCTCCTACAATGAGCAGTTCTTC
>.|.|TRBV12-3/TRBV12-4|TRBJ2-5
CASSFRQGMGETQYF
TGTGCCAGCAGTTTTCGGCAGGGGATGGGAGAGACCCAGTACTTC
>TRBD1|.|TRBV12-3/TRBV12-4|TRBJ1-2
CASGRDRGRFGYTF
TGTGCCAGCGGCCGAGACAGGGGGCGTTTTGGCTACACCTTC
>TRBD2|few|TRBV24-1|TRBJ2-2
CATSDLFASGLADGELFF
TGTGCCACCAGTGATTTGTTTGCCTCCGGACTAGCAGACGGGGAGCTGTTTTTT
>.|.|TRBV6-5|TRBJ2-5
CASSYSVRAGTETQYF
TGTGCCAGCAGTTACTCAGTCAGGGCGGGAACGGAGACCCAGTACTTC
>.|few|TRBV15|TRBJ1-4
CATSRDRAGVEKLFF
TGTGCCACCAGCAGAGATCGGGCAGGGGTGGAAAAACTGTTTTTT
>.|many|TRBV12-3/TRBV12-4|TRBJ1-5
CASSSQGIPQHF
TGTGCCAGCAGTTCGCAGGGTATCCCCCAGCATTTT
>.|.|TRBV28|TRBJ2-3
CATRSEGTDTQYF
TGTGCCACCCGGTCAGAGGGCACAGATACGCAGTATTTT
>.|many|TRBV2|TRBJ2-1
CASSLTSFSEQFF
TGTGCCAGCAGTCTTACTAGTTTCTCTGAGCAGTTCTTC
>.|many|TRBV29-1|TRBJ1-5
CSVSSPPAQPQHF
TGCAGCGTTTCATCGCCCCCAGCGCAGCCCCAGCATTTT
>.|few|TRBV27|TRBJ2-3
CASSSDRRTQYF
TGTGCCAGCAGCTCCGACCGTAGGACGCAGTATTTT
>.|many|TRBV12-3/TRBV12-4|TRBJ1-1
CASRVTVTNTEAFF
TGTGCCAGCAGGGTGACAGTGACGAACACTGAAGCTTTCTTT
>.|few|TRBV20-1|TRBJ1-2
CSARDNQGSRGYTF
TGCAGTGCTAGAGATAACCAGGGAAGCAGAGGCTACACCTTC
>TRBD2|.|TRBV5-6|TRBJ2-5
CASSPWVLAGEYQETQYF
TGTGCCAGCAGCCCCTGGGTACTAGCGGGAGAGTACCAAGAGACCCAGTACTTC
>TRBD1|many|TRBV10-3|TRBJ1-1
CAISEGADTEAFF
TGTGCCATCTCTGAGGGGGCTGACACTGAAGCTTTCTTT
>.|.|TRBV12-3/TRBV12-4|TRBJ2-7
CASSYGGAGVAYEQYF
TGTGCCAGCAGTTATGGGGGGGCGGGAGTGGCCTACGAGCAGTACTTC
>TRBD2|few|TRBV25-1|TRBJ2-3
CASSEGGTSGPRTQYF
TGTGCCAGCAGTGAGGGAGGGACTAGCGGCCCGAGGACGCAGTATTTT
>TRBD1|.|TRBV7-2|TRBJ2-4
CASSFNRGAKNIQYF
TGTGCCAGCAGCTTTAACAGGGGAGCCAAAAACATTCAGTACTTC
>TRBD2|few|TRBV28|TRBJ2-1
CASRKLAGGPRHNEQFF
TGTGCCAGCAGAAAACTAGCGGGAGGGCCTAGGCACAATGAGCAGTTCTTC
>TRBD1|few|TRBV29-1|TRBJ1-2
CSVGEVGGAFNGYTF
TGCAGCGTTGGGGAGGTAGGGGGCGCGTTTAATGGCTACACCTTC
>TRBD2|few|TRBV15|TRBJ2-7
CATSRETLAGGNYEQYF
TGTGCCACCAGCAGAGAGACACTAGCGGGAGGTAACTACGAGCAGTACTTC
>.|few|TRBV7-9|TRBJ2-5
CASSWVETQYF
TGTGCCAGCAGCTGGGTTGAGACCCAGTACTTC
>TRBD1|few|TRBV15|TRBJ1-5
CATSRAGTGGNQPQHF
TGTGCCACCAGCAGAGCCGGGACAGGGGGTAATCAGCCCCAGCATTTT
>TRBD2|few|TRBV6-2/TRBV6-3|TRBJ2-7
CASSYSTGGTLEQYF
TGTGCCAGCAGTTACTCGACGGGAGGAACTCTCGAGCAGTACTTC
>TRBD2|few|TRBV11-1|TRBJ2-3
CASSLGYMGTSGTDTQYF
TGTGCCAGCAGCTTAGGGTATATGGGGACTAGCGGCACAGATACGCAGTATTTT
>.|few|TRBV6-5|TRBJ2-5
CASSSPVPGPLGETQYF
TGTGCCAGCAGTTCCCCCGTACCGGGCCCCTTGGGAGAGACCCAGTACTTC
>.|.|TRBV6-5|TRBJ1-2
CASSYILGGRDYGYTF
TGTGCCAGCAGTTACATACTCGGGGGACGGGACTATGGCTACACCTTC
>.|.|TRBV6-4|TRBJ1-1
CASSDSPGENTEAFF
TGTGCCAGCAGTGACTCTCCAGGAGAGAACACTGAAGCTTTCTTT
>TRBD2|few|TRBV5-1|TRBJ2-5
CASSRGTSGSGQTQYF
TGCGCCAGCAGCCGCGGGACTAGCGGGAGCGGACAGACCCAGTACTTC
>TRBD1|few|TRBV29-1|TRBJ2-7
CSVEATGGYEQYF
TGCAGCGTTGAGGCGACAGGGGGCTACGAGCAGTACTTC
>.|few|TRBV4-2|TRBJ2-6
CASSQEGVGANVLTF
TGTGCCAGCAGCCAAGAGGGGGTTGGGGCCAACGTCCTGACTTTC
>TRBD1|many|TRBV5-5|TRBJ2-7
CASSFRKIQGAYEQYF
TGTGCCAGCAGCTTTCGGAAAATACAGGGGGCCTACGAGCAGTACTTC
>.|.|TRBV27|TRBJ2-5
CASSSTPRVRETQYF
TGTGCCAGCAGTTCAACCCCTAGAGTAAGAGAGACCCAGTACTTC
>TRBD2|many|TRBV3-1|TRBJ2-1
CASTTSGGAWDEQFF
TGTGCCAGCACCACTTCCGGGGGGGCCTGGGATGAGCAGTTCTTC
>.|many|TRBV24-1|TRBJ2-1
CATSDSGASSYNEQFF
TGTGCCACCAGTGATTCCGGGGCCTCCTCCTACAATGAGCAGTTCTTC
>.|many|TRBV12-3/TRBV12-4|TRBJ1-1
CASSLRSPSEAFF
TGTGCCAGCAGTCTTCGCAGTCCGAGTGAAGCTTTCTTT
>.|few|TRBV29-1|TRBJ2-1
CSVQAVSSYNEQFF
TGCAGCGTCCAAGCGGTGAGCTCCTACAATGAGCAGTTCTTC
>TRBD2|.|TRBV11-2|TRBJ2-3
CASSPQGWAGGGDTQYF
TGTGCCAGCAGCCCACAGGGTTGGGCGGGGGGCGGGGATACGCAGTATTTT
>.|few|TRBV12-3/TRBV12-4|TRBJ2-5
CASSQTEISSRETQYF
TGTGCCAGCAGTCAGACAGAAATCAGCAGTCGGGAGACCCAGTACTTC
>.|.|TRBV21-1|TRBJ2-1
CASGQGAVRNEQFF
TGTGCCAGCGGGCAGGGGGCGGTCCGCAATGAGCAGTTCTTC